Each of the 14 T cell receptor beta chains below was sequenced from the same sample in a study of blood T cell repertoires in COVID-19. Sequenced by immunoSEQ multiplex PCR; TCRdb stores in-frame clones only, minus some. The sample has approximately 300,000 clones; approximately 82% are singletons. Material: peripheral blood. The source of these receptors is a woman aged 45-59 years with acute or convalescent COVID-19.

This clone appeared a few times. The rearrangement uses TRBV23-1 and TRBJ2-7; D is ambiguous. TRBV23-1 is assigned to the ORF class and has an uncertain function. CDR3 length: 13 residues. V dropped 2 bases and J dropped 4 bases, with 9 bases sitting between them. Written as DNA, the CDR3 is TGCGCCAGCAGTCAAGGCCCAGATTACGAGCAGTACGTC. This translates into CASSQGPDYEQYV.

The chain uses TRBV2 and TRBJ1-5; 7 bases map to TRBD1. Germline assignment: CDR1 SNHLY and CDR2 FYNNEI. V shed 4 bases and J 5 bases; nucleotides not matched to a gene: 5. The CDR3 runs to 14 residues. The CDR3 here is CASSVGTAYQPQHF. The DNA of the CDR3 is TGTGCCAGCAGTGTCGGGACAGCCTATCAGCCCCAGCATTTT.

The rearrangement uses TRBV19 and TRBJ2-5; 8 bases are a match to TRBD1. V shed 5 bases and J 5 bases; nucleotides not matched to a gene: 10. The germline V gene encodes CDR1 LNHDA and CDR2 SQIVND (reference sequence). The CDR3 has 15 residues. The CDR3 loop is CASSPTDRVLETQYF. CDR3 DNA sequence: TGTGCCAGTAGTCCTACGGACAGGGTGCTCGAGACCCAGTACTTC.

The rearrangement links TRBV4-3 to TRBJ2-7, with TRBD1 identical over 7 bases. Germline lookup yields CDR1 LGHNA and CDR2 YSLEER. Trimming took 0 bases from V and 0 from J; bases not matched to a gene: 5. The CDR3 length is 16 residues. Here the CDR3 reads CASSQDWDSSSYEQYF. CDR3 coding DNA: TGCGCCAGCAGCCAAGATTGGGACAGTAGCTCCTACGAGCAGTACTTC.

CDR3 sequence reads: CASSYHIGSSYEQYF. CDR3 in DNA: TGTGCCAGCAGTTACCATATTGGGAGCTCCTACGAGCAGTACTTC. V and J are TRBV6-2 or TRBV6-3 and TRBJ2-7; the D gene is possibly TRBD2 (5 bases). Germline CDR1 and CDR2: MNHEY and SVGEGT. The CDR3 has 15 amino acids. Trimming left V 2 bases short and J 0 bases short, with 11 bases between.

The CDR3 DNA reads as TGTGCCAGCAGCTCGACTAGCGGGGGGTACACAGATACGCAGTATTTT. Protein sequence: CASSSTSGGYTDTQYF. This chain connects TRBV7-9 to TRBJ2-3; TRBD2 aligns across 13 bases. V lost 4 bases to trimming and J lost 2 bases; unmatched junction nucleotides: 3. CDR1 is SEHNR and CDR2 is FQNEAQ in the germline V gene (reference sequence). The CDR3 totals 16 residues.

The V gene is TRBV7-9, the J gene TRBJ1-2; D gene uncertain. Germline CDR1 and CDR2: SEHNR and FQNEAQ (reference sequence). V was cut by 0 bases and J by 8 bases, with 19 bases left in between. CDR3 length equals 16 residues. CDR3 sequence reads: CASSLARLTSQEGYTF. The CDR3 DNA reads TGTGCCAGCAGCTTAGCGCGTCTCACTTCTCAAGAGGGCTACACCTTC.

This sequence joins TRBV18 and TRBJ2-7, with TRBD1 matching over 7 bases. Germline V gives CDR1 KGHSH, CDR2 LQKENI. The CDR3 consists of 14 residues. Trimming at V came to 3 bases and at J to 5 bases, leaving 7 bases not matched to a gene. The CDR3 bases are TGTGCCAGCTCACCGGAGACAGGGTCTCACGAGCAGTACTTC. It encodes CASSPETGSHEQYF.

This sequence joins TRBV5-8 and TRBJ2-7; 9 bases map to TRBD1. V dropped 1 base and J dropped 6; count of bases not matched to a gene: 5. The germline V gene encodes CDR1 SGHTS and CDR2 YDEGEE. This CDR3 has 14 amino acids. In nucleotides, the CDR3 is TGTGCCAGCAGCTTGCGGGACAGGGTCCGCGAGCAGTACTTC. Protein: CASSLRDRVREQYF. Full variable domain (missing parts from reference TRBV5-8 and TRBJ2-7): EAGVTQSPTHLIKTRGQQATLRCSPISGHTSVYWYQQALGLGLQFLLWYDEGEERNRGNFPPRFSGRQFPNYSSELNVNALELEDSALYLCASSLRDRVREQYFGPGTRLTVT.

The chain couples TRBV5-6 to TRBJ1-2; tentatively, D is TRBD1 (5 bases). Trimming removed 1 base from V and 5 bases from J, with 18 bases in between. Germline V CDR1 and CDR2: SGHDT, YYEEEE. The CDR3 is 16 residues long. This CDR3 is CASSLKGQGNLYGYTF. CDR3 DNA sequence: TGTGCCAGCAGCTTGAAGGGCCAGGGTAACCTTTATGGCTACACCTTC.

This clone was detected only once. The V call is TRBV28, the J call TRBJ1-2, with a weak D call TRBD1 (5 bases). Germline V CDR1 and CDR2: MDHEN, SYDVKM. This CDR3 has 15 residues. V was cut by 6 bases and J by 0 bases, with 14 bases left in between. As DNA, the CDR3 is TGTGCCAGCAGGGGTTGGGGGGGAGCTAACTATGGCTACACCTTC. Translation: CASRGWGGANYGYTF.

This chain links TRBV5-4 with TRBJ2-7; D gene uncertain. The CDR3 is made up of 13 amino acids. CDR1 is SGHNT and CDR2 is YYREEE in the germline V gene (reference sequence). The V and J ends lost 0 bases and 4 bases respectively, with 8 bases between them. CDR3 sequence reads: CASSLETQYEQYF. In DNA form, the CDR3 reads TGTGCCAGCAGCTTGGAGACACAGTACGAGCAGTACTTC.

This clone was counted a few times. V and J are TRBV5-6 and TRBJ1-4; a weak D match, TRBD1 (5 bases). CDR3 length: 17 residues. Germline V CDR1 and CDR2: SGHDT, YYEEEE. Trimming stripped 0 bases from V and 0 bases from J, with 12 bases between. Here the CDR3 reads CASSLDGHYATNEKLFF. The CDR3 bases are TGTGCCAGCAGCTTGGACGGACATTATGCAACTAATGAAAAACTGTTTTTT.

This clone appeared a single time. The chain uses TRBV4-2 and TRBJ2-2; the D gene is possibly TRBD2 (5 bases). Germline assignment: CDR1 LGHNA and CDR2 YNFKEQ. V shed 0 bases and J shed 4 bases, with 9 bases lying between them. The CDR3 is 15 residues long. The DNA for the CDR3 is TGTGCCAGCAGCCAAGATGAGGGTATCACCGGGGAGCTGTTTTTT. As protein: CASSQDEGITGELFF.